The rows below give T cell receptor beta chains drawn from one sample of a study of graft-versus-host responses after intestinal transplantation. These TCRs are of unknown antigen specificity. Method: immunoSEQ multiplex PCR; TCRdb's copy keeps in-frame clones and lacks some. The sample lists almost 85,000 clones; 91% were seen once. Sequenced here: unstimulated CD4+ T cells sorted from spleen or lymph node cells, sampled before intestinal transplant. The receptors shown here come from a human donor who received an intestinal transplant. The CDR3 runs from the conserved cysteine through the conserved F or W. D genes are given only for firm matches. Part of the rows lack a size; the others show once, few, many or a class for expanded clones.

cdr3_nt cdr3_aa clone_size j_call d_call v_call
TGTGCCAGCAGCTTACCTCCCTCGGGACTAACAGATACGCAGTATTTT CASSLPPSGLTDTQYF - TRBJ2-3 TRBD2 TRBV7-8
TGTGCCAGCAGTGAATATGCTAGGGGGCCTACGGAGAGCTACGAGCAGTACTTC CASSEYARGPTESYEQYF - TRBJ2-7 TRBD1 TRBV6-1
TGTGCCAGCAGCTTAGGAGCCGTTAGCAATCAGCCCCAGCATTTT CASSLGAVSNQPQHF - TRBJ1-5 - TRBV7-2
TGTGCCAGCAGCGTACGAGCGGGGGGCCAAGAGACCCAGTACTTC CASSVRAGGQETQYF - TRBJ2-5 TRBD2 TRBV9
TGTGCCACCAGCCGCGACAGGGGGAACACCGGGGAGCTGTTTTTT CATSRDRGNTGELFF - TRBJ2-2 TRBD1 TRBV15
TGTGCCAGCAGCTATAGCGGGGGGGATTACAATGAGCAGTTCTTC CASSYSGGDYNEQFF - TRBJ2-1 TRBD2 TRBV5-4
TGTGCCAGCAGCGCCCGCGGGGGACTGAGTTCTGGGGCCAACGTCCTGACTTTC CASSARGGLSSGANVLTF - TRBJ2-6 TRBD2 TRBV11-3
TGTGCCAGCAGCGCAGCTGACAGGGAGGCTTTCTTT CASSAADREAFF - TRBJ1-1 TRBD1 TRBV9
TGTGCCAGTAGCCCACACGGACAGGGCTACGAGCAGTACTTC CASSPHGQGYEQYF - TRBJ2-7 TRBD1 TRBV19
TGCGCCAGCAGCCTACCGGACACAAACCTAAAAGCTTTCTTT CASSLPDTNLKAFF - TRBJ1-1 - TRBV5-1
TGTGCCAGCACTGTCTCGTCCGGGATCCTGTACGAGCAGTACTTC CASTVSSGILYEQYF - TRBJ2-7 - TRBV6-1
TGTGCCTGGAGTGTAGGTTACGGGAGGACCCAGTACTTC CAWSVGYGRTQYF - TRBJ2-5 - TRBV30
TGTGCCAGCAGAGTGGTTCAGGGGAGTGAAAAACTGTTTTTT CASRVVQGSEKLFF once TRBJ1-4 - TRBV6-5
TGTGCCAGCACCTTAGGGGCGCATACCTACGAGCAGTACTTC CASTLGAHTYEQYF - TRBJ2-7 - TRBV5-5
TGTGCCAGCAGTGGGACAGGGCAGAATGAGCAGTTCTTC CASSGTGQNEQFF - TRBJ2-1 TRBD1 TRBV2
TGCGCCAGCAGTTCCGGGACAGGGCCTAACTATGGCTACACCTTC CASSSGTGPNYGYTF - TRBJ1-2 TRBD1 TRBV5-1
TGCGCCAGCAGCTTGGGGAGCCATCAAGGAGAAGCTTTCTTT CASSLGSHQGEAFF - TRBJ1-1 - TRBV5-1
TGCGCCAGCAGTCAATCAGGGGCCAGGGGGGTCTATGGCTACACCTTC CASSQSGARGVYGYTF - TRBJ1-2 TRBD1 TRBV23-1
TGTGCCAGCAGCCGGGGAGGGGAAAAACTGTTTTTT CASSRGGEKLFF - TRBJ1-4 - TRBV7-2
TGTGCCTGGACTTTAAGGGGGTCCGATACGCAGTATTTT CAWTLRGSDTQYF - TRBJ2-3 - TRBV30
TGTGCCATCAGTGACCCGCGGCAGGGATCTCCCTACGAGCAGTACTTC CAISDPRQGSPYEQYF - TRBJ2-7 - TRBV10-3
TGTGCCAGTAGTGACAGGGGAGGGATGATGAACACTGAAGCTTTCTTT CASSDRGGMMNTEAFF once TRBJ1-1 TRBD1 TRBV19
TGTGCCAGTAGTCTCCACAGGGGACTTCAGTACTTC CASSLHRGLQYF - TRBJ2-4 TRBD1 TRBV19
TGTGCCAGTAGTGGCACAGGTGGGGCCTACGAGCAGTACTTC CASSGTGGAYEQYF - TRBJ2-7 - TRBV19
TGTGCCAGCAGCTTAGTTCTGAGCGGGGGTTCCTACGAGCAGTACTTC CASSLVLSGGSYEQYF - TRBJ2-7 TRBD2 TRBV11-3
TGTGCCAGCAGCGCTCCCGAACAGGCTCTTACTGAAGCTTTCTTT CASSAPEQALTEAFF - TRBJ1-1 - TRBV7-2
TGTGCCAGTAGTATTGGGGGGTCAAGCACAGATACGCAGTATTTT CASSIGGSSTDTQYF - TRBJ2-3 - TRBV19
TGTGCCAGCAAGTCGGGGGGGAAAGAGACCCAGTACTTC CASKSGGKETQYF - TRBJ2-5 TRBD2 TRBV2
TGTGCCAGCAGCCCTTTTACAGCTAGCACAGATACGCAGTATTTT CASSPFTASTDTQYF - TRBJ2-3 - TRBV9
TGTGCCAGCACTGATGCAGGGTTTCGGCCCCAGCATTTT CASTDAGFRPQHF - TRBJ1-5 - TRBV6-1
TGTGCCACCAGCAGACGCAGCGATGCCTATGGCTACACCTTC CATSRRSDAYGYTF - TRBJ1-2 - TRBV15
TGTGCCAGCAGCGTAGCTTCGGGTTACTATTCACCCCTCCACTTT CASSVASGYYSPLHF - TRBJ1-6 - TRBV9
TGTGCCAGCAGCTTGCGGTTAGCGGGGGACTCCTACGAGCAGTACTTC CASSLRLAGDSYEQYF - TRBJ2-7 TRBD2 TRBV5-4
TGTGCCACCAGCAGATCCCGGGACAAGTATAATTCACCCCTCCACTTT CATSRSRDKYNSPLHF - TRBJ1-6 - TRBV15
TGTGCCAGCAGCTGGTCGGGACAGACCTACGAGCAGTACTTC CASSWSGQTYEQYF - TRBJ2-7 TRBD1 TRBV7-9
TGTGCCAGTACGGGGACAGGAGACTCCTACGAGCAGTACTTC CASTGTGDSYEQYF once TRBJ2-7 TRBD1 TRBV19
TGTGCCAGCAGCCCACCCGGGACAACGAACACCGGGGAGCTGTTTTTT CASSPPGTTNTGELFF - TRBJ2-2 - TRBV7-2
TGTGCCAGCAGTGGGACACTCTCCTATAATTCACCCCTCCACTTT CASSGTLSYNSPLHF - TRBJ1-6 - TRBV25-1
TGCGCCAGCAGCTCGACAGGGGGCTTGAACACTGAAGCTTTCTTT CASSSTGGLNTEAFF few TRBJ1-1 TRBD1 TRBV5-1
TGTGCCAGCAGTTCAACCGGGACAGGGAAGTTCTTC CASSSTGTGKFF few TRBJ2-1 TRBD1 TRBV6-5
TGTGCCAGCAGCTTAAGGCAGGGGAACGGCTACACCTTC CASSLRQGNGYTF once TRBJ1-2 - TRBV7-2
TGTGCCAGCAGCTTCACCAGGGCGCAGTCCTACGAGCAGTACTTC CASSFTRAQSYEQYF - TRBJ2-7 - TRBV7-2
TGTGCCAGCAGTACAACTACCGATTCACCCCTCCACTTT CASSTTTDSPLHF - TRBJ1-6 - TRBV6-5
TGTGCCAGTAGTCTCATACCGACAGCGAACTATGGCTACACCTTC CASSLIPTANYGYTF - TRBJ1-2 - TRBV19
TGTGCCAGCAGCTTAGAGGATCAGCCCCAGCATTTT CASSLEDQPQHF - TRBJ1-5 - TRBV5-6
TGCAGTGCCACCCAGACCTACGAGCAGTACTTC CSATQTYEQYF - TRBJ2-7 - TRBV20-1
TGTGCCAGCTCACCCGGACAGGGGGCCTACGAGCAGTACTTC CASSPGQGAYEQYF - TRBJ2-7 TRBD1 TRBV18